The present entry profiles one TCR beta chain with its context. The CDR3 contains 17 residues. The V and J ends lost 10 bases and 1 base, in that order; junction bases with no gene match: 9. CDR1 MNHEY and CDR2 SMNVEV come from the germline V gene (reference sequence). Libraries were prepared by immunoSEQ multiplex PCR; TCRdb keeps only in-frame clonotypes and omits some of them. This table holds about 70,000 clones, roughly 80% found once. These data are taken from a study of blood T cell repertoires in COVID-19. This TCR derives from a man aged 65-85 years who had recovered from COVID-19. The sample consisted of peripheral blood. The chain carries TRBV27 and TRBJ2-1; TRBD2 matches at 14 bases. As DNA, the CDR3 is TGTGCCACGACCGGGACTAGCGGGAGTGGGTCCTACAATGAGCAGTTCTTC. This codes for CATTGTSGSGSYNEQFF.